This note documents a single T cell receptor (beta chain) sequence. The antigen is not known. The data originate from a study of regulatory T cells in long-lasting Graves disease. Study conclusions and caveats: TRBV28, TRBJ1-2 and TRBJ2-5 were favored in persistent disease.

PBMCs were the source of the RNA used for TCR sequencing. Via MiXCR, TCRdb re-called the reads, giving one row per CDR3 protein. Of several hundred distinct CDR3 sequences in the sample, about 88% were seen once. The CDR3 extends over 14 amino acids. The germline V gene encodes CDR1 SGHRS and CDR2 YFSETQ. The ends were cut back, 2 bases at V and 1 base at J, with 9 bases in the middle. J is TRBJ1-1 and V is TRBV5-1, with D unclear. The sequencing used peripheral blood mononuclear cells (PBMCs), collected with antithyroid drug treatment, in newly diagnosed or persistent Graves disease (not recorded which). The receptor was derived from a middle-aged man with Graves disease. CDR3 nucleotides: TGCGCCAGCAGCTTCAACGAGAGGAACACTGAAGCTTTCTTT. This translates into CASSFNERNTEAFF.